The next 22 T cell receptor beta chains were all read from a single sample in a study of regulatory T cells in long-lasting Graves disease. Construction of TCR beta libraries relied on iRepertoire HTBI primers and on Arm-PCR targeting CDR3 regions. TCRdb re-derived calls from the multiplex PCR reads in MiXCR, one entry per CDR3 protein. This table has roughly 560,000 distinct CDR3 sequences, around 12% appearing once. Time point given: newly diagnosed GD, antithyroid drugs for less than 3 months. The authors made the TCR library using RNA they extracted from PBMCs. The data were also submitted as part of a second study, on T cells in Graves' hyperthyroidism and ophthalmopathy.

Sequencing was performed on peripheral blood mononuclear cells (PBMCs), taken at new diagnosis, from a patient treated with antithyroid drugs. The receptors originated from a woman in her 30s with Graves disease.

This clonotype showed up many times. The CDR3 DNA sequence: TGTGCCAGCAGCTCGGCGTTAGGAGCCAAAAACATTCAGTACTTC. It codes for CASSSALGAKNIQYF. The rearrangement links TRBV11-1 to TRBJ2-4; D gene ambiguous. Looked up from germline, CDR1 is SGHAT and CDR2 is FQDESV (reference sequence). V dropped 4 bases and J dropped 0 bases, with 10 bases sitting between them. The CDR3 has 15 residues.

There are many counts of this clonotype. The DNA for the CDR3 is TGTGCCAGCAGTTTATTTCCAGGGGGGGATACTGAAGCTTTCTTT. Its protein is CASSLFPGGDTEAFF. V is TRBV27 and J is TRBJ1-1; TRBD1 matches at 7 bases. CDR1 is MNHEY and CDR2 is SMNVEV in the germline V gene (reference sequence). The CDR3 has 15 amino acids. V gave up 1 base and J gave up 5 bases; unmatched junction bases: 7.

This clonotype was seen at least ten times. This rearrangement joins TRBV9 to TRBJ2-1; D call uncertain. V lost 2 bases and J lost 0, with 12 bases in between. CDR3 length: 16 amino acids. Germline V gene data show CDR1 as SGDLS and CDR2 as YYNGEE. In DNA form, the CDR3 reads TGTGCCAGCAGCGTCGTAGGTCGGAGCTCCTACAATGAGCAGTTCTTC. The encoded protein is CASSVVGRSSYNEQFF.

The CDR3 DNA is TGTGCCAGCAGCACTAACCCTCACTCTGGGGCCAACGTCCTGACTTTC. Protein sequence: CASSTNPHSGANVLTF. J is TRBJ2-6 and V is TRBV7-9; no reliable D call. The CDR3 loop spans 16 amino acids. V was shortened by 5 bases and J by 0 bases, with 11 bases between the two germline ends. Germline V CDR1 and CDR2: SEHNR, FQNEAQ (reference sequence).

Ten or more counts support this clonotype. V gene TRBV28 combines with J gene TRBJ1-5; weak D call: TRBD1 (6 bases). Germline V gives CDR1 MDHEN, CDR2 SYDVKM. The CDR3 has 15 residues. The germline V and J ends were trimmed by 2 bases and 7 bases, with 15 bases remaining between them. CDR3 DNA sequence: TGTGCCAGCAGTTTAGCTGCAGGGGAGCGACAGCCCCAGCATTTT. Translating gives CASSLAAGERQPQHF.

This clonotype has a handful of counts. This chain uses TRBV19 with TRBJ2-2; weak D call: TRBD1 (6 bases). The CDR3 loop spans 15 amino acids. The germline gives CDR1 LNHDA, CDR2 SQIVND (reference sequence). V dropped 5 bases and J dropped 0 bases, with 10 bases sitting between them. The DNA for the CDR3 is TGTGCCAGTAGTTTCCGGGACACGAACACCGGGGAGCTGTTTTTT. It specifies CASSFRDTNTGELFF.

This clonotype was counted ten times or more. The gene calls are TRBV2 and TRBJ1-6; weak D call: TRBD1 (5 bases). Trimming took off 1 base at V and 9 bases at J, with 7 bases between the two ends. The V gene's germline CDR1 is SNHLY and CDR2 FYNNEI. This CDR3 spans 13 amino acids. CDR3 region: CASSEGGRSPLHF. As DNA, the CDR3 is TGTGCCAGCAGTGAAGGGGGCCGTTCACCCCTCCACTTT.

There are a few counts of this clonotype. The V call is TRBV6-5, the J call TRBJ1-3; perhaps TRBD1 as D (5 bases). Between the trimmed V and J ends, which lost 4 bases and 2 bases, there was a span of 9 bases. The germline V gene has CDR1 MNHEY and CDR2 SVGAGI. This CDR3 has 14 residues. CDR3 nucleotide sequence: TGTGCCAGCAGTTCGGCAGGGACTGGAAACACCATATATTTT. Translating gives CASSSAGTGNTIYF.

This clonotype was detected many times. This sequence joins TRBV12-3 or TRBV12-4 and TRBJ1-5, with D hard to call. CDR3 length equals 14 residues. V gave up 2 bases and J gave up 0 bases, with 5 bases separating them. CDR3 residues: CASSLSLSNQPQHF. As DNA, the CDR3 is TGTGCCAGCAGTTTATCTCTTAGCAATCAGCCCCAGCATTTT.

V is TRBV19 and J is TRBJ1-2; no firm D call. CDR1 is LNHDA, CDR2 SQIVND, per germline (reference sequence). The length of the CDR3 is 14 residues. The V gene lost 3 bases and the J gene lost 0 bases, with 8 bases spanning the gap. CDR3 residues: CASSIQYSNYGYTF. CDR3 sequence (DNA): TGTGCCAGTAGTATCCAGTACTCTAACTATGGCTACACCTTC.

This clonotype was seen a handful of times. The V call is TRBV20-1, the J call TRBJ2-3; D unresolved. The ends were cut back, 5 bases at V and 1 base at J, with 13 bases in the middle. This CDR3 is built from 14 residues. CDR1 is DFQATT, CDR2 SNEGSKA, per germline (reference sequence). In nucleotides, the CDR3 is TGCAGTGCTCCAATGGGTGCCCGCACAGATACGCAGTATTTT. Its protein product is CSAPMGARTDTQYF.

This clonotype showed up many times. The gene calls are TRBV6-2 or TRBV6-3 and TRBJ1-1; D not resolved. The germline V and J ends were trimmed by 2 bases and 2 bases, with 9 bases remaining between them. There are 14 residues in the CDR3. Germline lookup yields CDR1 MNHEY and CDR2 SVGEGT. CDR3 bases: TGTGCCAGCAGTTACCTTCCGGGAAACACTGAAGCTTTCTTT. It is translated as CASSYLPGNTEAFF.

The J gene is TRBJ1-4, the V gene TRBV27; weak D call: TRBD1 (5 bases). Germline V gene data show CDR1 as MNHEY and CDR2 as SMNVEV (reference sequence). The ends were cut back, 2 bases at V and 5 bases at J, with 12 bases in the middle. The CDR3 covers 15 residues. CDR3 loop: CASSLEWDGNEKLFF. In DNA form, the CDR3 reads TGTGCCAGCAGTTTAGAGTGGGACGGGAATGAAAAACTGTTTTTT.

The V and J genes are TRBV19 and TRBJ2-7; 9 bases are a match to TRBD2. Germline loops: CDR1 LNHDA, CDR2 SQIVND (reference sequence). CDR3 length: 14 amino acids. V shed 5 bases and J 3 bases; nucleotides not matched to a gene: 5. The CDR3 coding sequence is TGTGCCAGTAGTGCTAGCGGGAACTACTACGAGCAGTACTTC. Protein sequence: CASSASGNYYEQYF.

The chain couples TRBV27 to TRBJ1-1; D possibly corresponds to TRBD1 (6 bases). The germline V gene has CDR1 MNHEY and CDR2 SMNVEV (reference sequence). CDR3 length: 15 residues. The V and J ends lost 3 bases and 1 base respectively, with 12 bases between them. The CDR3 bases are TGTGCCAGCAGTTTCGTTAGGGGGTGGAACACTGAAGCTTTCTTT. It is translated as CASSFVRGWNTEAFF.

Here the CDR3 DNA reads TGTGCCAGCAGCGCCCAAGGACAGGACACAGATACGCAGTATTTT. This encodes CASSAQGQDTDTQYF. The rearrangement joins TRBV9 to TRBJ2-3; 7 bases line up with TRBD1. The ends lost 3 bases at V and 2 bases at J; junction bases unmatched: 6. The V gene's germline CDR1 is SGDLS and CDR2 YYNGEE. The CDR3 runs to 15 residues.

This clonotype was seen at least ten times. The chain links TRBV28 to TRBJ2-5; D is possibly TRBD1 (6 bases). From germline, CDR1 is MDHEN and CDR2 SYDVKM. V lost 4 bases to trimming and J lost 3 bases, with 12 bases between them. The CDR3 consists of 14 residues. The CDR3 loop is CASSSTGPKETQYF. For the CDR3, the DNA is TGTGCCAGCAGTTCCACAGGGCCTAAAGAGACCCAGTACTTC.

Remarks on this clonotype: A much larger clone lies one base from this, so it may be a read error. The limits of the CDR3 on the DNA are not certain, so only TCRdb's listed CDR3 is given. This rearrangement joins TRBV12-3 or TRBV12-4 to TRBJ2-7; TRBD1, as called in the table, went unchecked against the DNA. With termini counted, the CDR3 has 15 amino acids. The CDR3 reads CASSLWGAGAYEQCF.

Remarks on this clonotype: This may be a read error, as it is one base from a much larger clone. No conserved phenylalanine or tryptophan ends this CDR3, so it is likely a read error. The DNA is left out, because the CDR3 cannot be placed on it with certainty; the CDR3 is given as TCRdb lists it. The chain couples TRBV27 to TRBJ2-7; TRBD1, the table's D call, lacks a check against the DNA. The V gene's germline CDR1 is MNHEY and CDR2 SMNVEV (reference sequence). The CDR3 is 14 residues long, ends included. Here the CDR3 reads CAGSLGSDRGRFLS.

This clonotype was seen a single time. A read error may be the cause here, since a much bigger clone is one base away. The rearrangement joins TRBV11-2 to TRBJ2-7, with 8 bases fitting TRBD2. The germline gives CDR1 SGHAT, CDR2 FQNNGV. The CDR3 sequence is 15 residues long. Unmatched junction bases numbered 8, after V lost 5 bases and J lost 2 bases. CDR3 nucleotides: TGTGCCAGCAGCCCGGGAGGGAGGAGGGCCTACGAGCAGTACTTC. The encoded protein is CASSPGGRRAYEQYF.

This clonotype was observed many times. The CDR3 DNA is TGTGCCAGCAGCCTGGATGTTGGCGGGGTCCGGGCGGGGCAGTTCTTC. Its translation: CASSLDVGGVRAGQFF. This chain joins TRBV7-6 and TRBJ2-1; a possible D gene is TRBD2 (6 bases). The V end lost 5 bases, the J end lost 12 bases, and 26 bases lay between the germline ends. Looked up from germline, CDR1 is SGHVS and CDR2 is FNYEAQ. The CDR3 is 16 amino acids.

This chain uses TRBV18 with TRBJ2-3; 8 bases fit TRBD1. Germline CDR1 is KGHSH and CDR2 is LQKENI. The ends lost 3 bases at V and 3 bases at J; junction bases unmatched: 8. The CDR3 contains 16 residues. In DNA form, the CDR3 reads TGTGCCAGCTCACCCCTAGACAGGGGAGGAACAGATACGCAGTATTTT. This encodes CASSPLDRGGTDTQYF.